These 28 T cell receptor beta chains originate from one sample sequenced in a study of identical twins. TCRdb reprocessed the 5' RACE reads via MiXCR and lists one record per CDR3 protein. The sample consists of 510,000 or so distinct CDR3 sequences, about 15% of them appearing once. These data are also associated with another study on yellow fever vaccine responses in identical twins.

Sequences were obtained from CD4+ T cells sorted from blood. Every receptor here comes from a young woman in good health.

This chain links TRBV5-1 with TRBJ1-2; 9 nucleotides agree with TRBD1. Looked up from germline, CDR1 is SGHRS and CDR2 is YFSETQ. V lost 4 bases to trimming and J lost 7 bases; unmatched junction nucleotides: 5. The CDR3 consists of 13 residues. CDR3: CASSPGTGTGYTF. DNA for the CDR3: TGCGCCAGCAGCCCGGGGACAGGGACTGGCTACACCTTC. Complete variable domain (other parts from reference TRBV5-1 and TRBJ1-2): KAGVTQTPRYLIKTRGQQVTLSCSPISGHRSVSWYQQTPGQGLQFLFEYFSETQRNKGNFPGRFSGRQFSNSRSEMNVSTLELGDSALYLCASSPGTGTGYTFGSGTRLTVV.

This sequence joins TRBV28 and TRBJ2-4; no clear D. The CDR3 has 14 amino acids. Germline-derived CDR1 and CDR2 are MDHEN and SYDVKM. V lost 3 bases and J lost 2, with 8 bases in between. The CDR3 region has the DNA TGTGCCAGCAGTTTTCCCGGTTCCAAAAACATTCAGTACTTC. Translated: CASSFPGSKNIQYF.

This clonotype occurred a few times. The V call is TRBV10-3, the J call TRBJ1-1, with D hard to call. This CDR3 comprises 13 residues. Germline CDR1 ENHRY, CDR2 SYGVKD. V was pared by 8 bases and J by 1 base, with 11 bases between. CDR3 residues: CAIERQPNTEAFF. The CDR3 region has the DNA TGTGCCATCGAAAGGCAGCCGAACACTGAAGCTTTCTTT.

In this sample, this clonotype turned up a few times. The CDR3 loop is CASSLGSGGDQPQHF. The DNA of the CDR3 is TGTGCCAGCAGCTTAGGATCAGGGGGTGATCAGCCCCAGCATTTT. The V and J genes are TRBV7-9 and TRBJ1-5; 7 positions match TRBD1. The V gene's germline CDR1 is SEHNR and CDR2 FQNEAQ (reference sequence). Losses at the gene ends were 1 base for V and 5 bases for J; bases not matched to a gene: 5. The CDR3 loop spans 15 amino acids.

This clonotype has just a few counts. The V and J genes are TRBV4-1 and TRBJ2-3, with D uncertain. CDR1 and CDR2 from the germline V gene are MGHRA and YSYEKL. V lost 1 base and J 2 bases, leaving 10 bases between the germline ends. This CDR3 region has 15 residues. CDR3 coding DNA: TGCGCCAGCAGCCAAGCGGGTCGAAACACAGATACGCAGTATTTT. This codes for CASSQAGRNTDTQYF.

The gene calls are TRBV14 and TRBJ2-1, with TRBD2 identical over 10 bases. V was pared by 1 base and J by 3 bases, with 6 bases of the junction left unmatched. Germline V gives CDR1 SGHDN, CDR2 FVKESK. The CDR3 length is 17 residues. The DNA of the CDR3 is TGTGCCAGCAGCCAAGCTGGTAGCGGGAGGTTCTACAATGAGCAGTTCTTC. Protein sequence: CASSQAGSGRFYNEQFF.

This clonotype was seen just once. This may come from a read error, since a much larger clone is one base off. This chain joins TRBV12-3 or TRBV12-4 and TRBJ2-3; possibly TRBD2 for D (5 bases). This CDR3 comprises 16 residues. The V end was cut by 3 bases, the J end by 2 bases, with 15 bases between. CDR3 sequence (DNA): TGTGCCAGCAGTTTTAAGTTTGCGGGCGACACAGATACGCAGTATTTT. As protein: CASSFKFAGDTDTQYF.

The chain combines TRBV7-9 with TRBJ1-1, with 9 bases fitting TRBD1. CDR3 length equals 16 residues. V shed 0 bases and J 3 bases; nucleotides not matched to a gene: 5. Germline CDR1 SEHNR, CDR2 FQNEAQ (reference sequence). The CDR3, as DNA: TGTGCCAGCAGCTTAGCCATGACAGGGGGTGACACTGAAGCTTTCTTT. Amino acid sequence: CASSLAMTGGDTEAFF.

This clonotype has only a few counts. The CDR3 DNA reads TGCAGTGCTAGAGAACCGGGTCTCTACGAGCAGTACTTC. The encoded protein is CSAREPGLYEQYF. The rearrangement joins TRBV20-1 to TRBJ2-7; no clear D gene. Germline V gives CDR1 DFQATT, CDR2 SNEGSKA (reference sequence). CDR3 length: 13 amino acids. The V and J ends lost 0 bases and 3 bases respectively, with 9 bases between them.

The table lists this clonotype with a few counts. The CDR3 region is CASSFLRERKTGELFF. The DNA for the CDR3 is TGTGCCAGCAGTTTTTTGCGGGAGCGTAAGACCGGGGAGCTGTTTTTT. The V gene is TRBV12-3 or TRBV12-4, the J gene TRBJ2-2; 7 bases align to TRBD2. CDR3 length equals 16 residues. The J segment lost 5 bases and the V segment lost 3 bases, leaving 9 bases of the junction unmatched.

V is TRBV7-2 and J is TRBJ2-7; D may correspond to TRBD1 or TRBD2 (5 bases each). Germline assignment: CDR1 SGHTA and CDR2 FQGNSA. CDR3 size: 14 residues. V lost 1 base to trimming and J lost 13 bases, with 20 bases between them. The DNA for the CDR3 is TGTGCCAGCAGCTTAGTGCGCACTTGGGACGCCGTTTACTTC. It specifies CASSLVRTWDAVYF.

This rearrangement joins TRBV29-1 to TRBJ2-3, with 10 bases identical to TRBD2. J was trimmed by 1 base and V by 4 bases; bases with no gene match: 5. The CDR3 is 15 amino acids. Germline loops: CDR1 SQVTM, CDR2 ANQGSEA. In DNA form, the CDR3 reads TGCAGCGTTGGAGCCGGGACTAGCGGCACAGATACGCAGTATTTT. This sequence encodes CSVGAGTSGTDTQYF.

This chain connects TRBV20-1 to TRBJ1-1; TRBD1 might be the D (6 bases). There are 13 residues in the CDR3. V was cut by 0 bases and J by 11 bases, with 16 bases left in between. Germline loops: CDR1 DFQATT, CDR2 SNEGSKA (reference sequence). CDR3 sequence (DNA): TGCAGTGCTAGAGAGCGGACAGAACGCCCGGCTTTCTTT. Translation: CSARERTERPAFF.

This chain links TRBV3-1 with TRBJ2-5; unclear D gene. This CDR3 has 12 amino acids. Germline values: CDR1 LGHDT, CDR2 YNNKEL (reference sequence). The germline V and J ends were trimmed by 4 bases and 5 bases, with 8 bases remaining between them. The CDR3 DNA is TGTGCCAGCAGCCCGAACCGTGAGACCCAGTACTTC. The encoded protein is CASSPNRETQYF.

In its sample, this clonotype was seen a few times. The V gene is TRBV7-8, the J gene TRBJ2-1; TRBD2 matches at 12 bases. Per the germline V gene, CDR1 is SGHVS and CDR2 is FQNEAQ. The CDR3 length is 17 residues. V gave up 5 bases and J gave up 3 bases; unmatched junction bases: 8. In DNA form, the CDR3 reads TGTGCCAGCAGCGCCACACGGACTAGCGGGGTCTACAATGAGCAGTTCTTC. Its protein is CASSATRTSGVYNEQFF.

This clonotype came up many times. J is TRBJ2-1 and V is TRBV20-1; D is uncertain. Trimming took off 4 bases at V and 4 bases at J, with 11 bases between the two ends. CDR3 length: 13 residues. CDR1 and CDR2 from the germline V gene are DFQATT and SNEGSKA (reference sequence). This chain's CDR3 is CSANPGRYNEQFF. The CDR3 bases are TGCAGTGCTAATCCCGGACGTTACAATGAGCAGTTCTTC.

In this sample, this clonotype turned up a few times. CDR3 loop: CASSGRGRGNSPLHF. The CDR3 DNA reads TGTGCCAGTTCTGGCAGGGGGCGAGGAAATTCACCCCTCCACTTT. The chain recombines TRBV19 with TRBJ1-6; TRBD1 aligns across 8 bases. CDR3 size: 15 residues. Germline assignment: CDR1 LNHDA and CDR2 SQIVND (reference sequence). The J segment lost 7 bases and the V segment lost 8 bases, leaving 10 bases of the junction unmatched.

The table lists this clonotype with a few counts. This rearrangement joins TRBV29-1 to TRBJ2-7; TRBD1 aligns across 7 bases. This CDR3 comprises 13 residues. Germline assignment: CDR1 SQVTM and CDR2 ANQGSEA. V lost 3 bases, J lost 7 bases, and 9 bases stayed unmatched. CDR3 in DNA: TGCAGCGTTGATGCCAGGGGGTTGAAGGAGCAGTACTTC. Its protein is CSVDARGLKEQYF.

The V call is TRBV5-1, the J call TRBJ1-1, with a possible D match to TRBD1 (6 bases). CDR1 is SGHRS, CDR2 YFSETQ, per germline. The V end was cut by 4 bases, the J end by 5 bases, with 15 bases between. This CDR3 spans 14 amino acids. The CDR3 DNA is TGCGCCAGCAGCAGCCTTGGGGGCCCGACTGAAGCTTTCTTT. It codes for CASSSLGGPTEAFF.

This clonotype was counted a few times. This chain links TRBV18 with TRBJ1-4; no reliable D call. V lost 6 bases and J lost 8, with 22 bases in between. Germline V CDR1 and CDR2: KGHSH, LQKENI. This CDR3 contains 16 residues. DNA for the CDR3: TGTGCCAGCTCGCCCGGGGATGACACCCGAGGAGAAAAACTGTTTTTT. The encoded protein is CASSPGDDTRGEKLFF.

The J gene is TRBJ1-2, the V gene TRBV14; D unclear. The V gene's germline CDR1 is SGHDN and CDR2 FVKESK. The CDR3 covers 13 residues. The V and J ends lost 1 base and 2 bases respectively, with 5 bases between them. The CDR3 spells CASSQAGNYGYTF. CDR3 nucleotide sequence: TGTGCCAGCAGCCAAGCCGGGAACTATGGCTACACCTTC.

This clonotype was found a few times. The chain carries TRBV20-1 and TRBJ1-6; tentative D call: TRBD1 (6 bases). The ends were cut back, 6 bases at V and 10 bases at J, with 19 bases in the middle. The germline V gene encodes CDR1 DFQATT and CDR2 SNEGSKA (reference sequence). The CDR3 spans 14 residues. The CDR3 sequence is CSAPRPTGGSPLHF. Written as DNA, the CDR3 is TGCAGTGCCCCACGTCCGACAGGCGGGTCACCCCTCCACTTT.

The table lists this clonotype with many counts. This chain uses TRBV10-3 with TRBJ2-3; a weak D match, TRBD1 (6 bases). The germline V and J ends were trimmed by 4 bases and 3 bases, with 11 bases remaining between them. CDR3 length equals 14 residues. CDR1 ENHRY and CDR2 SYGVKD come from the germline V gene. CDR3 sequence (DNA): TGTGCCATCAGTGTTGCAGGGGAAACAGATACGCAGTATTTT. Translating it yields CAISVAGETDTQYF.

CDR3 sequence: CSVEVFTEAFF. DNA for the CDR3: TGCAGCGTTGAAGTTTTCACTGAAGCTTTCTTT. The chain carries TRBV29-1 and TRBJ1-1; D is undetermined. Trimming pared 1 base from V and 4 bases from J, leaving 4 bases between. This CDR3 has 11 amino acids. Germline CDR1 reads SQVTM; CDR2 reads ANQGSEA.

This clonotype has more than one count but fewer than ten. The V gene is TRBV5-5, the J gene TRBJ2-5; D remains unclear. Germline CDR1 is SGHKS and CDR2 is YYEKEE (reference sequence). The CDR3 runs 13 residues. Trimming stripped 0 bases from V and 7 bases from J, with 10 bases between. The CDR3 DNA follows: TGTGCCAGCAGCTTGGCGGGCAGTACGACCCAGTACTTC. Encoded protein: CASSLAGSTTQYF.

The table lists this clonotype with a few counts. The V and J genes are TRBV20-1 and TRBJ2-7, with D unresolved. Trimming pared 2 bases from V and 12 bases from J, leaving 17 bases between. The CDR3 runs 12 residues. Germline values: CDR1 DFQATT, CDR2 SNEGSKA (reference sequence). The CDR3 loop reads CSARSEPGPPYF. In nucleotides, the CDR3 is TGCAGTGCTAGAAGCGAGCCGGGCCCGCCGTACTTC.

This clonotype has just a few counts. V is TRBV7-6 and J is TRBJ2-5; 11 nucleotides align to TRBD2. CDR3 length: 17 amino acids. CDR1 is SGHVS and CDR2 is FNYEAQ in the germline V gene. With 5 bases clipped from V and 3 bases from J, the junction kept 11 bases outside the gene matches. CDR3 nucleotide sequence: TGTGCCAGCAGCCGTACTAGCGGGGGAACTTTCAAAGAGACCCAGTACTTC. This encodes CASSRTSGGTFKETQYF.

This chain links TRBV24-1 with TRBJ2-5, with D perhaps given as TRBD1 or TRBD2 (7 bases each). With 7 bases removed from V and 3 bases from J, the gap between germline ends came to 14 bases. This CDR3 comprises 14 residues. Germline assignment: CDR1 KGHDR and CDR2 SFDVKD. The CDR3: CATSGGGGEETQYF. CDR3 bases: TGTGCCACCAGCGGGGGAGGGGGCGAAGAGACCCAGTACTTC.